This T cell receptor beta chain appears in the sequencing data of a study of blood T cell repertoires in COVID-19. Study information: There were acute and convalescent COVID-19 samples, and they came from the United States, Italy and Spain. T cells, B-cell-depleted T cells, or PBMCs supplied cDNA or gDNA.

Living in roughly 23 US areas, the participants were between roughly 18 and 95 years of age. This table comes from immunoSEQ multiplex PCR, and its TCRdb copy is limited to in-frame clones, with some not included. Among nearly 200,000 clones listed, approximately 88% were seen once. This clone was seen more than once but under ten times. V was clipped by 2 bases and J by 3 bases; unmatched bases: 6. From germline, CDR1 is LGHDT and CDR2 YNNKEL (reference sequence). This CDR3 spans 18 amino acids. The sequence was collected from a woman in her late teens or twenties who had recovered from COVID-19. Sample: PBMCs or T cells enriched from blood (not recorded which). This chain links TRBV3-1 (or the pseudogene TRBV3-2) with TRBJ1-6, with 11 nucleotides matching TRBD1. The CDR3 DNA sequence: TGTGCCAGCAGCCAAAGCGGACAGGGGGCTATCTATAATTCACCCCTCCACTTT. This gives the protein CASSQSGQGAIYNSPLHF.